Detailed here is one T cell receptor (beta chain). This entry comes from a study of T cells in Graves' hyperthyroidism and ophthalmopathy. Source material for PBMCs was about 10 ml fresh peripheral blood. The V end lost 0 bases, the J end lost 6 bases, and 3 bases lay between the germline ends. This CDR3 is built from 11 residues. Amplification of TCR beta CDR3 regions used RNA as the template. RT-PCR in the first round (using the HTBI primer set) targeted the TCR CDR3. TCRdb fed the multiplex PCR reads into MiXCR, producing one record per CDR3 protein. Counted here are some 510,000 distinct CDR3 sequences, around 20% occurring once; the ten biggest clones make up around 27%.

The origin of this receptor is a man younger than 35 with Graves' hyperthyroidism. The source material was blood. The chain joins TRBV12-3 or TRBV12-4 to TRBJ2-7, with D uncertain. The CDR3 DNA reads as TGTGCCAGCAGTTTAGCCGTCGAGCAGTACTTC. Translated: CASSLAVEQYF.